This entry features one T cell receptor beta chain sequence. The sample belongs to a study of T cell responses to AZD1222 COVID-19 vaccine. Libraries were prepared by immunoSEQ multiplex PCR; TCRdb keeps only in-frame clonotypes and omits some of them. The table lists about 100,000 clones, nearly 95% of them singletons. The source was peripheral blood, collected on day 0 of AZD1222 vaccination. The source is an adult in good health.

In DNA form, the CDR3 reads TGTGCCAGCAGCCAAACACAGGGCATGAACACTGAAGCTTTCTTT. Its protein is CASSQTQGMNTEAFF. The genes are TRBV14 and TRBJ1-1, with D possibly being TRBD1 (6 bases). V was trimmed by 2 bases and J by 0 bases, leaving 10 bases between them. Germline CDR1 and CDR2: SGHDN and FVKESK. CDR3 size: 15 residues.